The sequence of this T cell receptor beta chain was determined in a study of blood T cell repertoires in COVID-19. Study details: Material from acute and convalescent COVID-19 was sourced from the United States, Italy and Spain. Sample material is recorded as cDNA or gDNA derived from T cells, B-cell-depleted T cells, or PBMCs.

Authors' processing steps: Estimates of nucleated cell counts were drawn from the amplification of reference gene primers. Repertoires were generated with immunoSEQ multiplex PCR, while TCRdb's copy carries only in-frame clones and drops some. D and trimming come from the DNA, and the V and J calls and clone size come from that table. The data show around 270,000 clones, around 87% seen once. Deletions cut 11 bases from V and 8 bases from J, with 28 bases between. Germline V CDR1 and CDR2: MGHRA, YSYEKL. This CDR3 is built from 16 residues. This sequence originates from a woman aged 45-59 years with acute or convalescent COVID-19. V and J are TRBV4-1 and TRBJ2-1; possibly TRBD1 for D (5 bases). The sequencing input was peripheral blood. The CDR3 DNA sequence: TGCGCCTCTGGTGGCATGGGGCAGGTATTTACACATGAGCAGTTCTTC. Amino acid sequence: CASGGMGQVFTHEQFF.